Shown below are 28 T cell receptor beta chains from a single sample sequenced in a study of T cell responses to AZD1222 COVID-19 vaccine. Only in-frame clones appear in the TCRdb table, and some are missing; sequencing was by immunoSEQ multiplex PCR. The repertoire holds about 120,000 clones, with 93% as singletons. The specimen was peripheral blood, collected on day 0 of AZD1222 vaccination. The receptors stem from an adult in good health.

This chain joins TRBV25-1 and TRBJ2-7; D is unclear. The CDR3 runs 10 residues. V lost 8 bases and J 3 bases, leaving 5 bases between the germline ends. From germline, CDR1 is MGHDK and CDR2 SYGVNS. The CDR3 nucleotides are TGTGCCAGCGCCCACTACGAGCAGTACTTC. This translates into CASAHYEQYF.

This chain connects TRBV27 to TRBJ2-7; D is possibly TRBD1 (6 bases). The CDR3 is 13 amino acids. Deletions cut 6 bases from V and 6 bases from J, with 15 bases between. Looked up from germline, CDR1 is MNHEY and CDR2 is SMNVEV (reference sequence). In DNA, the CDR3 is TGTGCCAGCAGCCCTACAGGGTTGGGCGAGCAGTACTTC. The encoded protein is CASSPTGLGEQYF.

The chain couples TRBV21-1 to TRBJ2-1; the DNA was not used to check the table's D call, TRBD2. TRBV21-1 is annotated as a pseudogene. This CDR3 has 15 residues. This CDR3 reads CAFHPTGTSGNEQFF. The CDR3 coding sequence is TGTGCCTTCCACCCCACCGGGACTAGCGGCAATGAGCAGTTCTTC.

This chain links TRBV6-5 with TRBJ1-2, with TRBD1 identical over 8 bases. CDR3 size: 14 residues. Germline-derived CDR1 and CDR2 are MNHEY and SVGAGI. V dropped 4 bases and J dropped 4; count of bases not matched to a gene: 5. CDR3 DNA sequence: TGTGCCAGCAGTTGGGACAGGTCCCTCTATGGCTACACCTTC. This translates into CASSWDRSLYGYTF.

The chain couples TRBV19 to TRBJ2-3, with D unclear. CDR3 length equals 13 residues. Germline V CDR1 and CDR2: LNHDA, SQIVND (reference sequence). With 3 bases removed from V and 10 bases from J, the gap between germline ends came to 14 bases. The CDR3: CASSIGPGSSQYF. The CDR3 DNA is TGTGCCAGTAGTATTGGACCCGGTTCTTCGCAGTATTTT.

The rearrangement links TRBV19 to TRBJ1-5; D unclear. The CDR3 sequence is 15 residues long. Germline loops: CDR1 LNHDA, CDR2 SQIVND (reference sequence). Trimming cost V 3 bases and J 6 bases, with 15 bases left between them. The CDR3 coding sequence is TGTGCCAGTAGTATGGTGGGGATCGCGTCTCAGCCCCAGCATTTT. Translation: CASSMVGIASQPQHF.

V is TRBV5-1 and J is TRBJ2-7; 8 bases line up with TRBD2. The CDR3 has 14 residues. Germline values: CDR1 SGHRS, CDR2 YFSETQ. J lost 2 bases, V lost 4 bases, and 5 bases had no gene match. For the CDR3, the DNA is TGCGCCAGCAGCACCGTAGCGGGGCCCTACGAGCAGTACTTC. It specifies CASSTVAGPYEQYF.

The V call is TRBV28, the J call TRBJ1-1; D uncertain. Germline assignment: CDR1 MDHEN and CDR2 SYDVKM. Trimming left V 4 bases short and J 1 base short, with 16 bases between. The CDR3 consists of 16 residues. The CDR3 sequence is CASSSSRLRGNTEAFF. The CDR3, as DNA: TGTGCCAGCAGTTCGAGCAGGCTCCGAGGGAACACTGAAGCTTTCTTT.

The genes are TRBV11-2 and TRBJ1-5, with D perhaps TRBD1 (6 bases). CDR1 and CDR2 (germline): SGHAT, FQNNGV. Trimming shortened V by 4 bases and J by 3 bases, and 13 bases separated the two germline ends. CDR3 size: 15 residues. This CDR3 reads CASSWTRDNNQPQHF. In nucleotides, the CDR3 is TGTGCCAGCAGCTGGACTCGGGACAACAATCAGCCCCAGCATTTT.

This chain links TRBV27 with TRBJ2-7; D ambiguous. V dropped 0 bases and J dropped 1 base, with 7 bases sitting between them. This CDR3 region has 14 residues. The germline V gene encodes CDR1 MNHEY and CDR2 SMNVEV (reference sequence). DNA of the CDR3: TGTGCCAGCAGTTTATCTATGGGGTCCTACGAGCAGTACTTC. Translated: CASSLSMGSYEQYF.

This sequence joins TRBV5-1 and TRBJ2-1; perhaps D is TRBD1 or TRBD2 (5 bases each). V was shortened by 0 bases and J by 2 bases, with 9 bases between the two germline ends. The germline V gene encodes CDR1 SGHRS and CDR2 YFSETQ. This CDR3 contains 15 residues. The CDR3 DNA sequence: TGCGCCAGCAGCTTGGCGGGGCCCCCCTACAATGAGCAGTTCTTC. Its protein is CASSLAGPPYNEQFF.

The chain combines TRBV19 with TRBJ2-1; 7 nucleotides line up with TRBD2. V trimming: 1 base; J trimming: 5 bases; junction bases outside the gene matches: 14. Germline V gene lookup returns CDR1 LNHDA and CDR2 SQIVND (reference sequence). This CDR3 is built from 18 residues. For the CDR3, the DNA is TGTGCCAGTAGTATAGGAATCTGGGAGGGCCTAGTGGACAATGAGCAGTTCTTC. This gives the protein CASSIGIWEGLVDNEQFF. The entire variable domain, with the rest obtained from reference TRBV19 and TRBJ2-1, is as follows: DGGITQSPKYLFRKEGQNVTLSCEQNLNHDAMYWYRQDPGQGLRLIYYSQIVNDFQKGDIAEGYSVSREKKESFPLTVTSAQKNPTAFYLCASSIGIWEGLVDNEQFFGPGTRLTVL.

The rearrangement joins TRBV6-5 to TRBJ1-2; possibly TRBD1 for D (6 bases). V lost 4 bases, J lost 5 bases, and 11 bases lay in between. CDR1 MNHEY and CDR2 SVGAGI come from the germline V gene. This CDR3 has 13 residues. CDR3 sequence (DNA): TGTGCCAGCAGTTTTACAGGGCAATATGGCTACACCTTC. Its protein is CASSFTGQYGYTF.

This sequence joins TRBV11-1 and TRBJ1-1; no clear D gene. Per the germline V gene, CDR1 is SGHAT and CDR2 is FQDESV (reference sequence). Trimming shortened V by 2 bases and J by 5 bases, and 9 bases separated the two germline ends. The CDR3 is 13 residues long. CDR3 bases: TGTGCCAGCAGCTTAAACAGTCGGACTGAAGCTTTCTTT. This encodes CASSLNSRTEAFF.

The chain joins TRBV7-2 to TRBJ2-2; the D gene is possibly TRBD1 (6 bases). V was cut by 5 bases and J by 3 bases, with 10 bases left in between. Germline V gene sequence: CDR1 SGHTA, CDR2 FQGNSA. CDR3 length: 14 amino acids. CDR3 amino acids: CASSPDSHTGELFF. CDR3 in DNA: TGTGCCAGCAGCCCGGACAGCCACACCGGGGAGCTGTTTTTT.

This chain links TRBV27 with TRBJ2-7; D is perhaps TRBD1 (6 bases). The CDR3 is made up of 15 amino acids. CDR1 and CDR2 from the germline V gene are MNHEY and SMNVEV (reference sequence). Trimming pared 8 bases from V and 1 base from J, leaving 18 bases between. The CDR3 is CASHRGGPGSYEQYF. The CDR3 nucleotides are TGTGCCAGCCACCGTGGGGGCCCGGGGTCCTACGAGCAGTACTTC.

The chain joins TRBV15 to TRBJ2-1, with D hard to call. The germline CDR1 and CDR2 sequences are LNHNV and YYDKDF (reference sequence). Trimming removed 6 bases at V and 8 bases at J, with 11 bases between. The CDR3 consists of 12 residues. The CDR3 nucleotides are TGTGCCACCAGTTTCGGAGCGTATGAGCAGTTCTTC. Protein: CATSFGAYEQFF.

Only one count was recorded for this clone. The gene calls are TRBV19 and TRBJ1-5; TRBD1 is a possible D gene (5 bases). V was cut by 3 bases and J by 5 bases, with 17 bases left in between. This CDR3 comprises 16 residues. The germline CDR1 and CDR2 sequences are LNHDA and SQIVND (reference sequence). The CDR3 here is CASSMGWGGTDQPQHF. The CDR3, as DNA: TGTGCCAGTAGTATGGGATGGGGGGGGACCGATCAGCCCCAGCATTTT.

V is TRBV30 and J is TRBJ1-2; no clear D. CDR1 GTSNPN and CDR2 SVGIG come from the germline V gene (reference sequence). Trimming took 2 bases from V and 5 from J, leaving 6 bases between them. The CDR3 consists of 11 residues. This chain's CDR3 is CAWSRSYGYTF. The CDR3 nucleotides are TGTGCCTGGAGTAGGTCTTATGGCTACACCTTC.

The V and J genes are TRBV11-3 and TRBJ2-1; TRBD2 matches 9 bases. The CDR3 has 15 residues. Germline loops: CDR1 SGHNT, CDR2 YENEEA. V lost 2 bases to trimming and J lost 7 bases; unmatched junction nucleotides: 6. The CDR3, as DNA: TGTGCCAGCAGCTTACGAGCGGGAGGAAAAAATGAGCAGTTCTTC. It yields the protein CASSLRAGGKNEQFF. The full variable domain, its missing parts supplied by reference TRBV11-3 and TRBJ2-1, is EAGVVQSPRYKIIEKKQPVAFWCNPISGHNTLYWYLQNLGQGPELLIRYENEEAVDDSQLPKDRFSAERLKGVDSTLKIQPAELGDSAVYLCASSLRAGGKNEQFFGPGTRLTVL.

The chain combines TRBV5-1 with TRBJ1-1; D is unresolved. Germline V CDR1 and CDR2: SGHRS, YFSETQ. Trimming removed 4 bases at V and 6 bases at J, with 16 bases between. CDR3 length: 14 residues. The CDR3, as DNA: TGCGCCAGCAGCCCGGGCAGCGCGTTAGCTGAAGCTTTCTTT. This translates into CASSPGSALAEAFF.

The gene calls are TRBV7-9 and TRBJ2-7, with TRBD1 identical over 7 bases. The CDR3 length is 12 residues. The junction had 3 bases not matched to a gene; V was cut back by 5 bases and J by 5 bases. From germline, CDR1 is SEHNR and CDR2 FQNEAQ (reference sequence). The CDR3 here is CASSLTGDEQYF. CDR3 sequence (DNA): TGTGCCAGCAGCCTTACAGGGGACGAGCAGTACTTC.

This clone has just a few counts. The chain couples TRBV9 to TRBJ2-5, with D possibly being TRBD1 or TRBD2 (6 bases each). The CDR3 is 15 residues long. With 3 bases removed from V and 5 bases from J, the gap between germline ends came to 17 bases. Germline V gene lookup returns CDR1 SGDLS and CDR2 YYNGEE. The CDR3 sequence is CASSADSGGGETQYF. CDR3 coding DNA: TGTGCCAGCAGCGCAGATAGCGGAGGGGGGGAGACCCAGTACTTC.

This clone was recorded once. The chain combines TRBV7-8 with TRBJ2-3; no clear D gene. Deletions cut 1 base from V and 6 bases from J, with 11 bases between. This CDR3 region has 14 residues. Germline CDR1 is SGHVS and CDR2 is FQNEAQ. CDR3 region: CASSLVPAGDTQYF. In DNA form, the CDR3 reads TGTGCCAGCAGCTTAGTCCCTGCCGGGGATACGCAGTATTTT. The full variable domain, its missing parts supplied by reference TRBV7-8 and TRBJ2-3, is GAGVSQSPRYKVAKRGQDVALRCDPISGHVSLFWYQQALGQGPEFLTYFQNEAQLDKSGLPSDRFFAERPEGSVSTLKIQRTQQEDSAVYLCASSLVPAGDTQYFGPGTRLTVL.

The chain links TRBV18 to TRBJ1-1, with TRBD1 identical over 7 bases. V was clipped by 3 bases and J by 1 base; unmatched bases: 5. The CDR3 runs to 15 residues. Germline V lookup: CDR1 KGHSH, CDR2 LQKENI. The DNA for the CDR3 is TGTGCCAGCTCACCTTCCACAGGGGAGAACACTGAAGCTTTCTTT. Amino acids: CASSPSTGENTEAFF.

This rearrangement joins TRBV28 to TRBJ1-1; D ambiguous. The CDR3 is 12 amino acids. From germline, CDR1 is MDHEN and CDR2 SYDVKM. Trimming left V 2 bases short and J 5 bases short, with 6 bases between. The CDR3 loop is CASSLPITEAFF. DNA for the CDR3: TGTGCCAGCAGTTTACCAATAACTGAAGCTTTCTTT.

The chain joins TRBV7-9 to TRBJ1-1; the D is unclear. Germline CDR1 is SEHNR and CDR2 is FQNEAQ (reference sequence). V shed 0 bases and J shed 9 bases, with 8 bases lying between them. The CDR3 is 12 amino acids. DNA for the CDR3: TGTGCCAGCAGCTTAGCCCTCTTACAAGCTTTCTTT. It translates to CASSLALLQAFF. The full variable domain, its missing parts supplied by reference TRBV7-9 and TRBJ1-1, is DTGVSQNPRHKITKRGQNVTFRCDPISEHNRLYWYRQTLGQGPEFLTYFQNEAQLEKSRLLSDRFSAERPKGSFSTLEIQRTEQGDSAMYLCASSLALLQAFFGQGTRLTVV.

The chain employs TRBV27 and TRBJ1-1, with no clear D. CDR1 and CDR2 (germline): MNHEY, SMNVEV (reference sequence). CDR3 length: 13 residues. V gave up 0 bases and J gave up 5 bases, with 7 bases separating them. The CDR3, as DNA: TGTGCCAGCAGTTTATCGGCCAGGACTGAAGCTTTCTTT. Amino acid sequence: CASSLSARTEAFF.